This T cell receptor beta chain was sequenced in a study of Ad26.COV2.S vaccination and SARS-CoV-2 variants. Germline CDR1 reads GTSNPN; CDR2 reads SVGIG (reference sequence). The CDR3 sequence is 15 residues long. The ends were cut back, 0 bases at V and 2 bases at J, with 14 bases in the middle. Study observations and caveats: Recipients of vaccine and of placebo showed similar breadth of their non-spike TCR repertoires.

Turning to this clone: Antigen unknown.

As to treatment: over 15 received Ad26.COV2.S at low or high dose, single or two shots; several received placebo; per-sample allocation not given. The samples date from day 63 after the first vaccine or placebo injection. Adults aged 18-55 years in Boston included the donor. Some clones are missing from TCRdb's copy, which holds only in-frame ones; the method was immunoSEQ multiplex PCR. The table has hundreds of thousands of clones, around 87% seen once; the top ten hold about 3.5%. The chain is built from TRBV30 and TRBJ2-7; D not resolved. This sequence originates from a person aged 18 to 59 who received the Ad26.COV2.S COVID-19 vaccine or a placebo. Here the sequenced sample was peripheral blood, taken in a trial of Ad26.COV2.S vaccine versus placebo. CDR3 DNA sequence: TGTGCCTGGAGTGTAATTTCTGGGTTACCCTACGAGCAGTACTTC. As protein: CAWSVISGLPYEQYF.